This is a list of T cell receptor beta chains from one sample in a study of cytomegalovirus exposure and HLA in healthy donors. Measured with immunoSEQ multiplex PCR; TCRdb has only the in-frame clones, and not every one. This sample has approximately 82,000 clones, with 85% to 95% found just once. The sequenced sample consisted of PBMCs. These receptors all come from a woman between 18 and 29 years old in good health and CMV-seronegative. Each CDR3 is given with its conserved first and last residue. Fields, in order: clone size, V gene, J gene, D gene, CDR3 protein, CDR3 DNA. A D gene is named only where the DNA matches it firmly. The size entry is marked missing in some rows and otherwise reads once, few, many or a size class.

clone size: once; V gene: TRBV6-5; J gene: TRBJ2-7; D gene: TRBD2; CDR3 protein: CASSSTPGRSYEQYF; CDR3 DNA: TGTGCCAGCAGTTCGACGCCCGGGAGGAGCTACGAGCAGTACTTC
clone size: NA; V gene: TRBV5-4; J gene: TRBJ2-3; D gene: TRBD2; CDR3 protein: CASSPSSGGALTDTQYF; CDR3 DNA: TGTGCCAGCAGCCCCTCTAGCGGGGGGGCCCTCACAGATACGCAGTATTTT
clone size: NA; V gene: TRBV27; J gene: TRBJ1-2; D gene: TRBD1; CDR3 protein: CASSWGQRGSYGYTF; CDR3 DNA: TGTGCCAGCAGTTGGGGACAGAGGGGCTCCTATGGCTACACCTTC
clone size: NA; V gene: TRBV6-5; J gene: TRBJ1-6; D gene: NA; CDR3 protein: CASSYSFGRRHSPLHF; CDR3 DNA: TGTGCCAGCAGTTACTCCTTTGGCAGGCGCCATTCACCCCTCCACTTT
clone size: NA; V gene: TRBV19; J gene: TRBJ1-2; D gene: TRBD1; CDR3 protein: CASSMGDRGANYGYTF; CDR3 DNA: TGTGCCAGTAGTATGGGGGACAGAGGCGCTAACTATGGCTACACCTTC
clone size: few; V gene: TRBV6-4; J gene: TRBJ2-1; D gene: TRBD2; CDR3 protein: CASSEREGYNEQFF; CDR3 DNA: TGTGCCAGCAGTGAGCGGGAGGGCTACAATGAGCAGTTCTTC
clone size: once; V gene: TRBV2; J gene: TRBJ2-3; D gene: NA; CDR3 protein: CATLGLRENRDTQYF; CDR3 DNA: TGTGCCACTCTCGGGCTCCGGGAAAACAGAGATACGCAGTATTTT
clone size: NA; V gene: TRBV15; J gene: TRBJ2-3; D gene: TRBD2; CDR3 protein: CATSRYLHRGLAGGPVHGTDTQYF; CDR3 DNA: TGTGCCACCAGCAGGTACCTCCATCGAGGACTAGCGGGAGGGCCGGTTCATGGCACAGATACGCAGTATTTT
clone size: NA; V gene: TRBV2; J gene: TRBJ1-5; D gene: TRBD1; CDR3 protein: CASSSSRGQGANQPQHF; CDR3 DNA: TGTGCCAGCTCATCTAGCCGGGGACAGGGGGCAAATCAGCCCCAGCATTTT
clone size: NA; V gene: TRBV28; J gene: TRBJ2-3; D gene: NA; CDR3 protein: CASSSYYGPTGSEGLRTDTQYF; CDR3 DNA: TGTGCCAGCAGTTCCTATTACGGTCCGACGGGGTCTGAGGGTCTACGCACAGATACGCAGTATTTT
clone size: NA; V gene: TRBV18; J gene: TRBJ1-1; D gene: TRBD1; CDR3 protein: CASSRGQMKGEAFF; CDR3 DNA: TGTGCCAGCTCACGGGGACAGATGAAGGGAGAAGCTTTCTTT
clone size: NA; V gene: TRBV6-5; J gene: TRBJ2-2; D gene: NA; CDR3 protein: CASSYSNLRATGELFF; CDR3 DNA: TGTGCCAGCAGTTACTCGAATCTCAGGGCCACCGGGGAGCTGTTTTTT
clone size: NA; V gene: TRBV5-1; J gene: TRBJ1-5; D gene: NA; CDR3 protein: CASSWTGMGNQPQHF; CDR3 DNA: TGCGCCAGCAGCTGGACGGGAATGGGCAATCAGCCCCAGCATTTT
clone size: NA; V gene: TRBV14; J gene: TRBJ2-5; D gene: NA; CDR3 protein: CASSVRETQYF; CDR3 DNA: TGTGCCAGCAGCGTTCGGGAGACCCAGTACTTC
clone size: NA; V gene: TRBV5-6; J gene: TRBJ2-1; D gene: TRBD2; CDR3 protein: CASSPSSGGYNEQFF; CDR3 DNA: TGTGCCAGCAGCCCCTCTAGCGGGGGGTACAATGAGCAGTTCTTC
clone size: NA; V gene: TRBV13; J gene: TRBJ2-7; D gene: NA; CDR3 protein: CASSFRSYEQYF; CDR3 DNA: TGTGCCAGCAGCTTCAGGTCCTACGAGCAGTACTTC
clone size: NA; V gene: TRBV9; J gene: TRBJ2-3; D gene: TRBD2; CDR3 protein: CASSAGLAGGLGTQYF; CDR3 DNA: TGTGCCAGCAGCGCGGGACTAGCGGGGGGATTAGGTACGCAGTATTTT
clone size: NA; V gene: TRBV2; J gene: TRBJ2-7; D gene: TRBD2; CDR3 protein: CASSERWEGPYEQYF; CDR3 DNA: TGTGCCAGCAGTGAAAGGTGGGAGGGCCCCTACGAGCAGTACTTC
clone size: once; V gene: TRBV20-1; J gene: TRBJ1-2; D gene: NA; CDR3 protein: CSGGGNYGYTF; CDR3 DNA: TGCAGTGGGGGGGGGAACTATGGCTACACCTTC
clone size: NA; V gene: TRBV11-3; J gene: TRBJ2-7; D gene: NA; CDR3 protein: CASSQRAGSDYEQYF; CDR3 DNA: TGTGCCAGCAGCCAGAGGGCGGGATCTGACTACGAGCAGTACTTC
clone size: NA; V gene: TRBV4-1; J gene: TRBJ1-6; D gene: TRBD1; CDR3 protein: CASSQERTGQANSPLHF; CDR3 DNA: TGCGCCAGCAGCCAAGAAAGGACAGGGCAAGCTAATTCACCCCTCCACTTT
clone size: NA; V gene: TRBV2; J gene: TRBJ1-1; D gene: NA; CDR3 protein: CASSATVNTEAFF; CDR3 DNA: TGTGCCAGCAGTGCCACAGTCAACACTGAAGCTTTCTTT
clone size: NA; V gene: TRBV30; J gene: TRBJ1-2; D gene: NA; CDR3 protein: CAWSVAVNYGYTF; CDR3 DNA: TGTGCCTGGAGTGTGGCAGTCAACTATGGCTACACCTTC
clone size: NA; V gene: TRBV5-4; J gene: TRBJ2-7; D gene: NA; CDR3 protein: CASSRSGGRAYEQYF; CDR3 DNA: TGTGCCAGCAGTCGCTCCGGGGGTCGGGCCTACGAGCAGTACTTC
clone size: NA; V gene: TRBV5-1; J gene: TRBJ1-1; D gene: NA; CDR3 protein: CASSLQVRNTEAFF; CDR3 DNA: TGCGCCAGCAGCTTACAGGTTAGGAACACTGAAGCTTTCTTT